The sequence of this TCR beta chain was determined in a study of cytomegalovirus exposure and HLA in healthy donors. Study overall: A later analysis reported the same platform for the roughly 120 validation repertoires and the 650 to 750 first-cohort repertoires.

Findings of the study overall: One later analysis, an examination of the roughly 130 validation repertoires, found that first-cohort TCR clusters tended to co-occur in them. It was reported that the classifier diagnosed cytomegalovirus status with high specificity and sensitivity in both the original and validation cohorts.

Using immunoSEQ multiplex PCR, the repertoire was profiled, and TCRdb retains in-frame clones only, with some absent. The data contain under 300,000 clones, about 86% of them singletons. The table lists this clone with a count of one. Its target is not known. Germline CDR1 reads DFQATT; CDR2 reads SNEGSKA (reference sequence). With 8 bases removed from V and 8 bases from J, the gap between germline ends came to 15 bases. This CDR3 has 11 amino acids. The chain joins TRBV20-1 to TRBJ1-1, with D perhaps TRBD1 (5 bases). This receptor was obtained from a woman between 18 and 29 years old in good health and CMV-seronegative. Sample: PBMCs. CDR3 DNA: TGCAGTCCGCAGCAGGGCAACGAAGCTTTCTTT. This sequence encodes CSPQQGNEAFF.